The 15 T cell receptor beta chains presented below share a single source sample, sequenced in a study of blood T cell repertoires in COVID-19. The protocol was immunoSEQ multiplex PCR, while the TCRdb copy is restricted to in-frame clones and leaves out a portion. The table records under 250,000 clones, 84% of them present only once. Material for sequencing was peripheral blood. These receptors all stem from a woman aged 40-49 years who had recovered from COVID-19.

The genes are TRBV5-1 and TRBJ2-1; D is perhaps TRBD1 (5 bases). CDR1 and CDR2 (germline): SGHRS, YFSETQ. CDR3 length: 15 amino acids. Trimming cost V 4 bases and J 10 bases, with 21 bases left between them. Here the CDR3 DNA reads TGCGCCAGCAGCCCAAGGGGCAACGGCCAAGCGGAGCAGTTCTTC. Translating gives CASSPRGNGQAEQFF.

This clone was counted a few times. This chain joins TRBV27 and TRBJ1-6; D possibly corresponds to TRBD1 (6 bases). Deletions cut 5 bases from V and 6 bases from J, with 8 bases between. Germline-derived CDR1 and CDR2 are MNHEY and SMNVEV (reference sequence). This CDR3 has 13 amino acids. For the CDR3, the DNA is TGTGCCAGCAGTACAGGGCCTAATTCACCCCTCCACTTT. Translation gives CASSTGPNSPLHF.

J is TRBJ2-7 and V is TRBV12-3 or TRBV12-4; TRBD2 is a possible D gene (5 bases). The CDR3 extends over 13 amino acids. Trimming removed 5 bases from V and 7 bases from J, with 15 bases in between. The CDR3 reads CASSPGAAREQYF. DNA for the CDR3: TGTGCCAGCAGTCCTGGAGCGGCGCGAGAGCAGTACTTC.

Here the CDR3 reads CASSIPGYHGYTF. The CDR3 DNA follows: TGTGCCAGTAGTATACCAGGATACCATGGCTACACCTTC. The rearrangement joins TRBV19 to TRBJ1-2, with D hard to call. The V gene's germline CDR1 is LNHDA and CDR2 SQIVND (reference sequence). The CDR3 totals 13 residues. V lost 2 bases and J lost 6, with 10 bases in between.

The chain is built from TRBV12-3 or TRBV12-4 and TRBJ1-2, with TRBD1 matching over 8 bases. The CDR3 runs to 13 residues. Trimming took 4 bases from V and 7 from J; bases not matched to a gene: 5. CDR3 in amino acids: CASSSSGGVGYTF. Written as DNA, the CDR3 is TGTGCCAGCAGTTCTTCAGGGGGCGTTGGCTACACCTTC.

The chain couples TRBV2 to TRBJ2-5, with 8 nucleotides matching TRBD1. The CDR3 extends over 14 amino acids. Germline trimming cut 7 bases from V and 2 bases from J; bases unmatched to any gene: 6. CDR1 is SNHLY and CDR2 is FYNNEI in the germline V gene. The CDR3 DNA follows: TGTGCCAGCAAACAGGGGGGAAATCAAGAGACCCAGTACTTC. This codes for CASKQGGNQETQYF.

The V and J genes are TRBV5-1 and TRBJ2-7, with 8 bases fitting TRBD1. The CDR3 extends over 15 amino acids. Germline CDR1 is SGHRS and CDR2 is YFSETQ. Trimming removed 4 bases from V and 3 bases from J; junction bases left unmatched: 9. The CDR3 nucleotides read TGCGCCAGCAGCCTGGGGGACAGGTTGAACTACGAGCAGTACTTC. Its protein is CASSLGDRLNYEQYF.

The rearrangement joins TRBV6-5 to TRBJ1-3, with 8 positions matching TRBD1. Per germline, CDR1 MNHEY and CDR2 SVGAGI. CDR3 length equals 15 residues. The ends lost 0 bases at V and 2 bases at J; junction bases unmatched: 0. CDR3 sequence: CASSYSGQAGNTIYF. The CDR3 DNA reads as TGTGCCAGCAGTTACTCGGGACAGGCTGGAAACACCATATATTTT.

V usage is TRBV7-9 and J usage is TRBJ1-2; the match to TRBD1 covers 7 bases. Germline CDR1 and CDR2: SEHNR and FQNEAQ (reference sequence). This CDR3 contains 13 residues. V lost 5 bases, J lost 4 bases, and 4 bases stayed unmatched. The DNA for the CDR3 is TGTGCCAGCAGCCCGGACAGGTCCTATGGCTACACCTTC. This gives the protein CASSPDRSYGYTF. Filled out from reference TRBV7-9 and TRBJ1-2, the complete variable domain reads DTGVSQNPRHKITKRGQNVTFRCDPISEHNRLYWYRQTLGQGPEFLTYFQNEAQLEKSRLLSDRFSAERPKGSFSTLEIQRTEQGDSAMYLCASSPDRSYGYTFGSGTRLTVV.

This chain connects TRBV6-5 to TRBJ2-1; 10 positions agree with TRBD2. The germline gives CDR1 MNHEY, CDR2 SVGAGI. CDR3 size: 14 residues. J lost 3 bases, V lost 6 bases, and 2 bases had no gene match. DNA of the CDR3: TGTGCCAGCAGGGCTAGCGGGGGCTACAATGAGCAGTTCTTC. Its translation is CASRASGGYNEQFF.

This clone showed up just once. V usage is TRBV5-1 and J usage is TRBJ2-2; no reliable D call. V gave up 4 bases and J gave up 5 bases, with 12 bases separating them. Germline V gives CDR1 SGHRS, CDR2 YFSETQ. This CDR3 region has 14 residues. CDR3: CASSLGGFTGELFF. CDR3 bases: TGCGCCAGCAGCCTTGGTGGCTTTACCGGGGAGCTGTTTTTT. Full variable domain (missing parts from reference TRBV5-1 and TRBJ2-2): KAGVTQTPRYLIKTRGQQVTLSCSPISGHRSVSWYQQTPGQGLQFLFEYFSETQRNKGNFPGRFSGRQFSNSRSEMNVSTLELGDSALYLCASSLGGFTGELFFGEGSRLTVL.

J is TRBJ1-1 and V is TRBV20-1; D ambiguous. Germline V CDR1 and CDR2: DFQATT, SNEGSKA (reference sequence). V dropped 1 base and J dropped 7 bases, with 7 bases sitting between them. This CDR3 spans 11 amino acids. CDR3 DNA: TGCAGTGCTAGAGGACTCCTTGAAGCTTTCTTT. This translates into CSARGLLEAFF.

A few counts support this clone. The chain uses TRBV3-1 (or the pseudogene TRBV3-2) and TRBJ1-3; D is possibly TRBD1 (5 bases). With 5 bases removed from V and 4 bases from J, the gap between germline ends came to 12 bases. This CDR3 is built from 14 residues. Germline CDR1 reads LGHDT; CDR2 reads YNNKEL (reference sequence). The CDR3 sequence is CASSSTAWGNTIYF. DNA for the CDR3: TGTGCCAGCAGCTCGACAGCGTGGGGAAACACCATATATTTT.

The J gene is TRBJ1-4, the V gene TRBV28; 7 bases map to TRBD1. Germline V gene sequence: CDR1 MDHEN, CDR2 SYDVKM. Unmatched junction bases numbered 4, after V lost 4 bases and J lost 5 bases. The CDR3 extends over 14 amino acids. CDR3 nucleotide sequence: TGTGCCAGCAGTTCACTACAGGGGAATGAAAAACTGTTTTTT. This codes for CASSSLQGNEKLFF.

The DNA for the CDR3 is TGTGCCAGCAGTGAAAGCGGCGGGGACCGTGGGGACACTGAAGCTTTCTTT. It encodes CASSESGGDRGDTEAFF. V gene TRBV2 combines with J gene TRBJ1-1; D possibly corresponds to TRBD1 (5 bases). This CDR3 spans 17 amino acids. V lost 2 bases and J lost 3, with 19 bases in between. Germline CDR1 is SNHLY and CDR2 is FYNNEI.